This TCR beta chain was profiled in a study of T-cell memory formation after mild COVID-19. This clonotype was seen a handful of times. TCRdb re-analysed the 5' RACE reads in MiXCR, keeping a single row per CDR3 protein. The sample gives a few hundred thousand distinct CDR3 sequences, around 15% of which show up once; roughly a fifth is in the top ten. The CDR3 length is 16 residues. Germline V gene lookup returns CDR1 SGHVS and CDR2 FQNEAQ. V shed 5 bases, J shed 1 base, and the junction held 7 bases outside the gene matches. V usage is TRBV7-8 and J usage is TRBJ1-1, with 10 bases fitting TRBD1. The TCR comes from a man aged 18 to 35 who had mild COVID-19 (a few samples of this study predate the infection). Cell type and time point are not known. The source material was PBMCs or a T cell subset sorted from them (not recorded which). The CDR3 coding sequence is TGTGCCAGCAGCCTCGGACAGGGGGTCGCGAACACTGAAGCTTTCTTT. This sequence encodes CASSLGQGVANTEAFF.